This TCR beta chain is drawn from a study of T cells after yellow fever vaccination. V was pared by 2 bases and J by 11 bases, with 19 bases between. CDR1 and CDR2 from the germline V gene are KGHSH and LQKENI. The CDR3 totals 16 residues. TCRdb recomputed calls from the 5' RACE reads with MiXCR, one row per CDR3 protein. The sample yields some 220,000 distinct CDR3 sequences, 3.2% seen once. The receptor was derived from a man between 18 and 29 years old who received the YFV17D yellow fever vaccine. V is TRBV18 and J is TRBJ1-6; D is possibly TRBD1 (5 bases). The input for sequencing was CD4+ T cells sorted from PBMCs, taken 10 days after the yellow fever booster vaccination. CDR3 residues: CASSPDITGRGPPLHF. The CDR3 region has the DNA TGTGCCAGCTCACCAGATATCACGGGGCGCGGACCACCCCTCCACTTT.